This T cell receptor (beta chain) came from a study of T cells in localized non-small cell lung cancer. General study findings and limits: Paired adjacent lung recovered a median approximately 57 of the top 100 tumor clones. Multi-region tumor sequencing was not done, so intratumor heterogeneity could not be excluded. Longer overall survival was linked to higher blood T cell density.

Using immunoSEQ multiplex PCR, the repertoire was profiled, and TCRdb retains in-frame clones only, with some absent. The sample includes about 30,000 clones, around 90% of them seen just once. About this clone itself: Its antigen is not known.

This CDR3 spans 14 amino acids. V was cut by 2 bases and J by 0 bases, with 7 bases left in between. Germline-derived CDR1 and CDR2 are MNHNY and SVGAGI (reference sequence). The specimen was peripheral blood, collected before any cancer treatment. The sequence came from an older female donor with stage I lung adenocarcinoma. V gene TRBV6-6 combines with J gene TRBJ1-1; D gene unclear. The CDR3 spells CASSYGIMNTEAFF. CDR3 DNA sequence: TGTGCCAGCAGTTACGGCATCATGAACACTGAAGCTTTCTTT.